These 26 T cell receptor beta chains originate from one sample sequenced in a study of blood T cell repertoires in COVID-19. Sequencing used immunoSEQ multiplex PCR; TCRdb keeps in-frame clones, though not all of them. The sample has some 49,000 clones, roughly 90% seen once; the top ten hold 15% to 20%. The specimen sequenced was peripheral blood. All receptors come from a man between 65 and 80 years old with active COVID-19.

The CDR3 DNA reads as TGTGCCACCAGCAGAGACTACAGGGTGGATACGCAGTATTTT. This codes for CATSRDYRVDTQYF. The rearrangement uses TRBV15 and TRBJ2-3; TRBD1 is a possible D gene (6 bases). V dropped 0 bases and J dropped 6 bases, with 10 bases sitting between them. Germline V gives CDR1 LNHNV, CDR2 YYDKDF (reference sequence). The CDR3 consists of 14 residues.

There are a few counts of this clone. The rearrangement links TRBV18 to TRBJ2-3; 8 nucleotides line up with TRBD1. This CDR3 has 13 residues. Per the germline V gene, CDR1 is KGHSH and CDR2 is LQKENI. The J segment lost 9 bases and the V segment lost 5 bases, leaving 7 bases of the junction unmatched. CDR3 sequence: CASSIWTGRTQYF. Written as DNA, the CDR3 is TGTGCCAGCTCAATATGGACAGGGAGGACGCAGTATTTT. The whole variable domain, filled in from reference TRBV18 and TRBJ2-3, reads NAGVMQNPRHLVRRRGQEARLRCSPMKGHSHVYWYRQLPEEGLKFMVYLQKENIIDESGMPKERFSAEFPKEGPSILRIQQVVRGDSAAYFCASSIWTGRTQYFGPGTRLTVL.

The chain uses TRBV28 and TRBJ1-5; perhaps TRBD1 as D (5 bases). The CDR3 covers 16 residues. Germline values: CDR1 MDHEN, CDR2 SYDVKM. The V gene lost 5 bases and the J gene lost 2 bases, with 16 bases spanning the gap. In nucleotides, the CDR3 is TGTGCCAGCAGTCCCAGGCCCAGGGCCGGCAATCAGCCCCAGCATTTT. This gives the protein CASSPRPRAGNQPQHF.

This chain uses TRBV7-3 with TRBJ2-7; D is uncertain. CDR1 is SGHTA, CDR2 FQGTGA, per germline. The CDR3 runs to 15 residues. Trimming cost V 1 base and J 3 bases, with 13 bases left between them. The CDR3 bases are TGTGCCAGCAGCTTAAGAGACGGGTCCTTCTACGAGCAGTACTTC. Translation: CASSLRDGSFYEQYF.

The chain links TRBV20-1 to TRBJ2-5; D possibly corresponds to TRBD1 (6 bases). Germline CDR1 DFQATT, CDR2 SNEGSKA (reference sequence). Trimming took 6 bases from V and 4 from J, leaving 12 bases between them. CDR3 length: 12 residues. The CDR3 coding sequence is TGCAGTGCCAGTCCGACAGGAGAGACCCAGTACTTC. Protein product: CSASPTGETQYF.

In this sample, this clone turned up a few times. The chain uses TRBV7-9 and TRBJ1-1; D may be TRBD1 (6 bases). This CDR3 has 16 residues. Germline V CDR1 and CDR2: SEHNR, FQNEAQ (reference sequence). Deletions cut 5 bases from V and 1 base from J, with 17 bases between. This chain's CDR3 is CASSPETGTKNTEAFF. The CDR3 DNA sequence: TGTGCCAGCAGCCCGGAGACCGGGACAAAGAACACTGAAGCTTTCTTT. Full variable domain (rest looked up from reference TRBV7-9 and TRBJ1-1): DTGVSQNPRHKITKRGQNVTFRCDPISEHNRLYWYRQTLGQGPEFLTYFQNEAQLEKSRLLSDRFSAERPKGSFSTLEIQRTEQGDSAMYLCASSPETGTKNTEAFFGQGTRLTVV.

This clone was picked up one time. The gene calls are TRBV28 and TRBJ1-2; 7 positions agree with TRBD1. The CDR3 runs to 14 residues. Germline V gene sequence: CDR1 MDHEN, CDR2 SYDVKM. V was clipped by 1 base and J by 4 bases; unmatched bases: 3. The CDR3 region is CASSLFHRGYGYTF. In nucleotides, the CDR3 is TGTGCCAGCAGTTTATTTCACAGGGGCTATGGCTACACCTTC.

V and J are TRBV13 and TRBJ2-1, with TRBD1 matching 7 bases. Germline loops: CDR1 PRHDT, CDR2 FYEKMQ (reference sequence). V dropped 0 bases and J dropped 2; count of bases not matched to a gene: 4. The CDR3 runs to 16 residues. CDR3 loop: CASSLGRDSPYNEQFF. In DNA, the CDR3 is TGTGCCAGCAGCTTAGGCCGGGACAGTCCCTACAATGAGCAGTTCTTC.

The V call is TRBV20-1, the J call TRBJ2-3, with 10 positions matching TRBD1. From germline, CDR1 is DFQATT and CDR2 SNEGSKA (reference sequence). This CDR3 is built from 15 residues. The V segment lost 3 bases and the J segment 7 bases; nucleotides outside the gene matches: 10. CDR3 bases: TGCAGTGCTAGTCACCGGGACAGGGGCCCTAATACGCAGTATTTT. Protein product: CSASHRDRGPNTQYF.

This chain links TRBV6-5 with TRBJ2-3; TRBD1 matches at 7 bases. The CDR3 is made up of 16 amino acids. Trimming at V came to 2 bases and at J to 1 base, leaving 6 bases not matched to a gene. The V gene's germline CDR1 is MNHEY and CDR2 SVGAGI. As DNA, the CDR3 is TGTGCCAGCAGTTACGACAGGGTGCCGGGCACAGATACGCAGTATTTT. It is translated as CASSYDRVPGTDTQYF.

In its sample, this clone was seen once. The chain uses TRBV7-8 and TRBJ1-2; tentative D call: TRBD1 (5 bases). The ends were cut back, 1 base at V and 2 bases at J, with 17 bases in the middle. The germline V gene encodes CDR1 SGHVS and CDR2 FQNEAQ. This CDR3 has 17 residues. CDR3 in amino acids: CASSLGGVGRANYGYTF. The CDR3 region has the DNA TGTGCCAGCAGCTTAGGGGGGGTCGGCAGGGCCAACTATGGCTACACCTTC.

This rearrangement joins TRBV13 to TRBJ1-1, with 9 bases aligning to TRBD1. CDR1 and CDR2 from the germline V gene are PRHDT and FYEKMQ (reference sequence). V trimming: 5 bases; J trimming: 10 bases; junction bases outside the gene matches: 8. The CDR3 is made up of 13 amino acids. CDR3 nucleotide sequence: TGTGCCAGCAGCCAATCCTCGACAGGGGGAGCTTTCTTT. Protein product: CASSQSSTGGAFF. The full variable domain, its missing parts supplied by reference TRBV13 and TRBJ1-1, is AAGVIQSPRHLIKEKRETATLKCYPIPRHDTVYWYQQGPGQDPQFLISFYEKMQSDKGSIPDRFSAQQFSDYHSELNMSSLELGDSALYFCASSQSSTGGAFFGQGTRLTVV.

This chain links TRBV5-1 with TRBJ1-5; D not certain. The CDR3 loop spans 15 amino acids. CDR1 and CDR2 (germline): SGHRS, YFSETQ. The germline V and J ends were trimmed by 1 base and 0 bases, with 8 bases remaining between them. CDR3 sequence (DNA): TGCGCCAGCAGCTTGACGGGGAATAGCAATCAGCCCCAGCATTTT. Translated, it gives CASSLTGNSNQPQHF.

The chain recombines TRBV4-2 with TRBJ1-2; possible D gene TRBD1, 6 bases. This CDR3 is 15 amino acids long. Germline lookup yields CDR1 LGHNA and CDR2 YNFKEQ. V dropped 1 base and J dropped 4 bases, with 13 bases sitting between them. CDR3: CASSQGLQGTYGYTF. For the CDR3, the DNA is TGTGCCAGCAGCCAAGGATTACAGGGAACCTATGGCTACACCTTC.

V is TRBV3-1 (or the pseudogene TRBV3-2) and J is TRBJ2-7; D is uncertain. CDR3 size: 14 residues. The V end was cut by 2 bases, the J end by 8 bases, with 16 bases between. Germline CDR1 is LGHDT and CDR2 is YNNKEL (reference sequence). CDR3 nucleotides: TGTGCCAGCAGCCAATGGAACAGACAACACCAGCAGTACTTC. As protein: CASSQWNRQHQQYF.

This sequence joins TRBV9 and TRBJ2-1; TRBD1 agrees at 7 bases. The length of the CDR3 is 14 residues. V shed 4 bases, J shed 5 bases, and the junction held 6 bases outside the gene matches. Looked up from germline, CDR1 is SGDLS and CDR2 is YYNGEE. The DNA of the CDR3 is TGTGCCAGCAGCCGACGACAGGGCCACAATGAGCAGTTCTTC. This encodes CASSRRQGHNEQFF.

The rearrangement joins TRBV28 to TRBJ1-4; D gene uncertain. This CDR3 is built from 14 residues. Germline loops: CDR1 MDHEN, CDR2 SYDVKM. V lost 2 bases and J lost 7, with 11 bases in between. The CDR3 DNA is TGTGCCAGCAGTTTAGTGATGAGGTCTGAAAAACTGTTTTTT. This sequence encodes CASSLVMRSEKLFF.

CDR3 amino acids: CASSFGDQNTGELFF. CDR3 nucleotide sequence: TGCGCCAGCAGCTTCGGAGATCAGAACACCGGGGAGCTGTTTTTT. The rearrangement joins TRBV5-1 to TRBJ2-2; no definite D call. Germline CDR1 is SGHRS and CDR2 is YFSETQ. The CDR3 has 15 residues. Trimming stripped 2 bases from V and 1 base from J, with 9 bases between.

The chain joins TRBV2 to TRBJ2-1; no reliable D call. CDR1 is SNHLY and CDR2 is FYNNEI in the germline V gene. This CDR3 spans 14 amino acids. Trimming removed 4 bases at V and 3 bases at J, with 10 bases between. The CDR3 sequence is CASSVMGSYNEQFF. The CDR3 DNA is TGTGCCAGCAGTGTGATGGGCAGCTACAATGAGCAGTTCTTC.

This rearrangement joins TRBV10-3 to TRBJ2-1; TRBD2 agrees at 7 bases. Germline V gene lookup returns CDR1 ENHRY and CDR2 SYGVKD. Unmatched junction bases numbered 3, after V lost 4 bases and J lost 0 bases. The CDR3 loop spans 15 amino acids. For the CDR3, the DNA is TGTGCCATCAGTGGTCGGGGGGACTCCTACAATGAGCAGTTCTTC. Residues: CAISGRGDSYNEQFF.

The rearrangement joins TRBV4-3 to TRBJ1-1, with D possibly TRBD1 on 5 matching bases. V was shortened by 4 bases and J by 4 bases, with 22 bases between the two germline ends. Germline V gene lookup returns CDR1 LGHNA and CDR2 YSLEER. This CDR3 comprises 17 residues. This CDR3 reads CASSRKGGGRVSTEAFF. CDR3 sequence (DNA): TGCGCCAGCAGCCGCAAGGGCGGCGGCAGGGTTAGCACTGAAGCTTTCTTT.

The chain combines TRBV18 with TRBJ1-4; TRBD1 is a possible D gene (6 bases). The V and J ends lost 3 bases and 7 bases respectively, with 12 bases between them. The CDR3 is made up of 14 amino acids. Germline assignment: CDR1 KGHSH and CDR2 LQKENI. The CDR3 is CASSPGRGSEKLFF. The CDR3 DNA sequence: TGTGCCAGCTCACCTGGAAGGGGGTCTGAAAAACTGTTTTTT.

The chain recombines TRBV9 with TRBJ2-2; D perhaps matches TRBD2 (6 bases). CDR3 length: 11 residues. Germline CDR1 reads SGDLS; CDR2 reads YYNGEE. The V end was cut by 8 bases, the J end by 6 bases, with 8 bases between. In nucleotides, the CDR3 is TGTGCCAGGGGGGGTCCCGGGGAGCTGTTTTTT. Translating it yields CARGGPGELFF.

The chain joins TRBV28 to TRBJ2-7; D perhaps matches TRBD2 (6 bases). V shed 5 bases and J shed 7 bases, with 18 bases lying between them. The CDR3 is 14 amino acids. CDR1 and CDR2 from the germline V gene are MDHEN and SYDVKM. CDR3 amino acids: CASSPAGLPREQYF. The CDR3, as DNA: TGTGCCAGCAGTCCCGCGGGGCTCCCTCGGGAGCAGTACTTC.

The chain couples TRBV7-2 to TRBJ1-6; D is uncertain. This CDR3 is 17 amino acids long. Germline V CDR1 and CDR2: SGHTA, FQGNSA. V shed 5 bases and J shed 9 bases, with 23 bases lying between them. The CDR3 region has the DNA TGTGCCAGCAGCGCAAAGCAGAGGCAGTATGTTGTTTCACCCCTCCACTTT. Protein product: CASSAKQRQYVVSPLHF.

The chain employs TRBV6-5 and TRBJ1-2; 8 bases line up with TRBD1. The CDR3 loop spans 14 amino acids. V lost 5 bases and J lost 6; bases outside the gene matches: 8. Germline CDR1 and CDR2: MNHEY and SVGAGI. This CDR3 is CASSRGDRKNGYTF. The CDR3 DNA is TGTGCCAGCAGTAGGGGGGACAGGAAAAATGGCTACACCTTC.